The 6 T cell receptor beta chains given below trace back to one sample, sequenced in a study of CD8 T cells in Susac syndrome. RNA amounts of about 0.5 to 1 ug underwent reverse transcription with random hexamers. One entry per CDR3 protein, called by TCRdb with MiXCR from the immunoSEQ multiplex PCR reads. The sample gives 170,000 or so distinct CDR3 sequences, about 95% of which show up once; approximately 0.099% is in the top ten. Sequenced input: CD4+ T cells from PBMCs. The receptor source for this set is a human donor with Susac syndrome.

The rearrangement joins TRBV20-1 to TRBJ2-6, with a possible D match to TRBD2 (5 bases). In germline, CDR1 is DFQATT, CDR2 SNEGSKA (reference sequence). The CDR3 runs to 14 residues. V was shortened by 7 bases and J by 4 bases, with 14 bases between the two germline ends. The CDR3 DNA is TGCAGTGGAAGGCAAGGGAGCGGGGCCAACGTCCTGACTTTC. Translating gives CSGRQGSGANVLTF.

V usage is TRBV4-3 and J usage is TRBJ2-3; D might be TRBD1 or TRBD2, each matching 5 bases. The CDR3 length is 16 residues. Looked up from germline, CDR1 is LGHNA and CDR2 is YSLEER. V was cut by 0 bases and J by 4 bases, with 14 bases left in between. The CDR3 region has the DNA TGCGCCAGCAGCCAAGAGGGACCCCTCACAGCAGATACGCAGTATTTT. Translating gives CASSQEGPLTADTQYF.

V usage is TRBV3-1 and J usage is TRBJ2-5; D gene uncertain. V lost 1 base, J lost 3 bases, and 6 bases lay in between. Germline loops: CDR1 LGHDT, CDR2 YNNKEL (reference sequence). This CDR3 contains 13 residues. Here the CDR3 reads CASSQGTKETQYF. As DNA, the CDR3 is TGTGCCAGCAGCCAAGGTACTAAAGAGACCCAGTACTTC.

The V call is TRBV20-1, the J call TRBJ2-3; 7 nucleotides align to TRBD2. The CDR3 spans 13 residues. The germline CDR1 and CDR2 sequences are DFQATT and SNEGSKA (reference sequence). Germline trimming cut 7 bases from V and 5 bases from J; bases unmatched to any gene: 9. CDR3 coding DNA: TGCAGTGTTTCTAGCGGCGCAGGAGATACGCAGTATTTT. As protein: CSVSSGAGDTQYF.

This chain links TRBV20-1 with TRBJ2-7, with TRBD2 matching over 7 bases. This CDR3 is 13 amino acids long. Germline CDR1 reads DFQATT; CDR2 reads SNEGSKA (reference sequence). J was trimmed by 3 bases and V by 4 bases; bases with no gene match: 6. The CDR3 region is CSATQAGIYEQYF. CDR3 coding DNA: TGCAGTGCTACCCAAGCGGGGATCTACGAGCAGTACTTC.

The CDR3 nucleotides are TGTGCCAGCAGCTTAGGAGCGGGTACAGATACGCAGTATTTT. Translation: CASSLGAGTDTQYF. The V gene is TRBV7-2, the J gene TRBJ2-3; TRBD2 is a possible D gene (6 bases). Between the trimmed V and J ends, which lost 1 base and 3 bases, there was a span of 8 bases. CDR1 SGHTA and CDR2 FQGNSA come from the germline V gene. The CDR3 totals 14 residues.